Listed below are T cell receptor beta chains from one sample, sequenced in a study of spatial heterogeneity in lung cancer. Each CDR3 protein gets one entry after TCRdb re-called the 5' RACE reads with MiXCR. The table includes some 96,000 distinct CDR3 sequences, 4.4% detected once. The sample was lung tumor tissue, taken at surgery. All receptors come from a male donor with early-stage non-small cell lung cancer. Each CDR3 is given with its conserved first and last residue. A D gene is named only where the DNA matches it firmly. Size values are once, few and many counts, or a class for expanded clones, and some rows have none.

.	TRBV4-1	TRBJ2-7	TRBD1	CASSRSDRDPHEQYF	TGCGCCAGCAGCCGTTCGGACAGGGACCCCCACGAGCAGTACTTC
many	TRBV20-1	TRBJ2-7	TRBD1	CSAPRTGGDYEQYF	TGCAGTGCTCCACGGACAGGGGGGGACTACGAGCAGTACTTC
many	TRBV5-4	TRBJ2-7	TRBD2	CASSGEGGTSSYEQYF	TGTGCCAGCAGCGGCGAAGGAGGGACTAGCTCTTACGAGCAGTACTTC
many	TRBV6-5	TRBJ2-2	.	CASSYTLPQGANTGELFF	TGTGCCAGCAGTTACACTCTCCCGCAGGGAGCGAACACCGGGGAGCTGTTTTTT
many	TRBV11-2	TRBJ2-1	.	CASTLQGSYNEQFF	TGTGCCAGCACCCTACAGGGATCCTACAATGAGCAGTTCTTC
many	TRBV29-1	TRBJ1-1	TRBD1	CSVETGIGTEAFF	TGCAGCGTAGAGACAGGGATTGGGACTGAAGCTTTCTTT
many	TRBV12-3/TRBV12-4	TRBJ2-2	.	CASSLDPAGSGELFF	TGTGCCAGCAGTTTAGACCCCGCGGGGTCCGGGGAGCTGTTTTTT
few	TRBV9	TRBJ2-6	TRBD2	CASNAGTTPSGANVLTF	TGTGCCAGCAACGCCGGGACTACCCCCTCTGGGGCCAACGTCCTGACTTTC
many	TRBV5-4	TRBJ2-1	TRBD2	CASSPPGSGKGSSYNEQFF	TGTGCCAGCAGCCCGCCGGGTAGCGGGAAAGGAAGCTCCTACAATGAGCAGTTCTTC
many	TRBV25-1	TRBJ1-1	.	CASSPPWGDAEAFF	TGTGCCAGCAGCCCCCCCTGGGGGGATGCTGAAGCTTTCTTT
many	TRBV6-1	TRBJ1-4	.	CASREMTATNEKLFF	TGTGCCAGCAGAGAAATGACAGCAACTAATGAAAAACTGTTTTTT
.	TRBV6-2/TRBV6-3	TRBJ1-6	.	CASSRPEVGISPLHF	TGTGCCAGCAGCCGCCCAGAGGTGGGGATCTCACCCCTCCACTTT
many	TRBV2	TRBJ1-6	.	CASSEGGTRNSPLHF	TGTGCCAGCAGTGAAGGAGGGACACGCAATTCACCCCTCCACTTT
many	TRBV29-1	TRBJ1-2	.	CSGLWGGDGYTF	TGCAGCGGCCTCTGGGGTGGGGATGGCTACACCTTC
many	TRBV18	TRBJ1-5	TRBD1	CASSGTGAAQPQHF	TGTGCCAGCTCGGGGACAGGGGCCGCCCAGCCCCAGCATTTT
many	TRBV11-1	TRBJ2-4	.	CASSLGDIQYF	TGTGCCAGCAGCTTAGGGGACATTCAGTACTTC
many	TRBV6-5	TRBJ1-2	.	CASSYTSNYGYTF	TGTGCCAGCAGTTACACTTCTAACTATGGCTACACCTTC
few	TRBV28	TRBJ2-7	.	CASSSSGPRLEQYF	TGTGCCAGCAGTTCCTCCGGGCCCCGTTTGGAGCAGTACTTC
many	TRBV7-6	TRBJ2-1	TRBD2	CASSSLAGGQTYNEQFF	TGTGCCAGCAGCTCGTTGGCGGGAGGGCAAACCTACAATGAGCAGTTCTTC
many	TRBV12-3/TRBV12-4	TRBJ2-1	.	CASTYADVNEQFF	TGTGCCAGCACCTACGCTGATGTTAATGAGCAGTTCTTC
many	TRBV20-1	TRBJ2-7	TRBD2	CSPIPRTSGSYEQYF	TGCAGTCCAATTCCTCGGACTAGCGGGAGCTACGAGCAGTACTTC
many	TRBV2	TRBJ1-5	.	CASQTEVNQPQHF	TGTGCCAGCCAGACCGAGGTCAATCAGCCCCAGCATTTT
many	TRBV29-1	TRBJ2-1	TRBD2	CSVEFQATSYRHEQFF	TGCAGCGTTGAGTTTCAGGCGACTAGCTACAGACATGAGCAGTTCTTC
many	TRBV11-2	TRBJ1-1	.	CASSLLGQSTEAFF	TGTGCCAGCAGCCTTTTGGGCCAGAGCACTGAAGCTTTCTTT
many	TRBV25-1	TRBJ2-2	.	CASSDVRAGETGELFF	TGTGCCAGCAGTGATGTCAGGGCCGGAGAGACCGGGGAGCTGTTTTTT
few	TRBV5-1	TRBJ1-3	TRBD1	CASSPGQGGNTIYF	TGCGCCAGCAGCCCGGGACAGGGAGGAAACACCATATATTTT
.	TRBV6-6	TRBJ1-1	TRBD1	CASSPTAIRGRRDTEAFF	TGTGCCAGCAGCCCCACAGCAATCAGGGGGCGCAGGGACACTGAAGCTTTCTTT
many	TRBV3-1	TRBJ1-1	.	CASSPQMNTEAFF	TGTGCCAGCAGCCCCCAGATGAACACTGAAGCTTTCTTT
many	TRBV7-9	TRBJ2-7	.	CASSRGFYEQYF	TGTGCCAGCAGCCGCGGATTCTACGAGCAGTACTTC
.	TRBV5-1	TRBJ2-5	.	CASSLAARGGETQYF	TGCGCCAGCAGCTTGGCCGCCAGGGGAGGAGAGACCCAGTACTTC
few	TRBV7-8	TRBJ2-7	TRBD2	CASRQLAGAGEQYF	TGTGCCAGCCGACAACTAGCGGGAGCGGGGGAGCAGTACTTC
many	TRBV5-1	TRBJ2-7	TRBD1	CASSRVGQGYEQYF	TGCGCCAGCTCGAGAGTCGGACAGGGTTACGAGCAGTACTTC
many	TRBV4-1	TRBJ2-3	.	CASSRQSADTQYF	TGCGCCAGCAGCCGGCAGTCAGCAGATACGCAGTATTTT
many	TRBV28	TRBJ1-3	TRBD1	CASSLGGQVSGNTIYF	TGTGCCAGCAGTTTAGGGGGACAGGTCTCTGGAAACACCATATATTTT
.	TRBV20-1	TRBJ1-1	TRBD1	CSAAWGGQGEAFF	TGCAGTGCCGCCTGGGGGGGACAGGGGGAAGCTTTCTTT
many	TRBV14	TRBJ2-2	TRBD2	CASSQERETGELFF	TGTGCCAGCAGCCAGGAGCGGGAGACCGGGGAGCTGTTTTTT
.	TRBV27	TRBJ1-6	.	CASSLETGNSPLHF	TGTGCCAGCAGTTTAGAGACAGGCAATTCACCCCTCCACTTT
many	TRBV4-1	TRBJ2-7	.	CASSQDRSGANSYEQYF	TGCGCCAGCAGCCAAGATAGATCGGGAGCGAACTCCTACGAGCAGTACTTC
many	TRBV6-5	TRBJ1-4	.	CASSRRLRVATNEKLFF	TGTGCCAGCAGTCGGCGCCTTAGAGTTGCAACTAATGAAAAACTGTTTTTT
many	TRBV20-1	TRBJ2-7	.	CSGLLYDEQYF	TGCAGTGGTCTCCTCTACGACGAGCAGTACTTC
many	TRBV7-9	TRBJ2-1	.	CASSAFPDPRPNEQFF	TGTGCCAGCAGCGCGTTTCCCGACCCCCGCCCAAATGAGCAGTTCTTC
many	TRBV28	TRBJ2-5	.	CASSPGPRQETQYF	TGTGCCAGCAGCCCCGGGCCGCGGCAAGAGACCCAGTACTTC
many	TRBV28	TRBJ2-1	TRBD2	CASSLRWEGQFF	TGTGCCAGCAGTTTACGGTGGGAGGGGCAGTTCTTC